This T cell receptor (beta chain) appears in the sequencing data of a study of CD8+ T cells in alopecia areata. The CDR3 loop spans 15 amino acids. Deletions cut 4 bases from V and 6 bases from J, with 15 bases between. Germline V CDR1 and CDR2: SGHVS, FNYEAQ. RNA was isolated and reverse transcribed to cDNA, the sequencing template. Clones were sequenced by immunoSEQ multiplex PCR, and TCRdb holds only the in-frame ones, with some missing. The sample has 100,000 to 150,000 clones; about 47% are singletons. V gene TRBV7-6 combines with J gene TRBJ1-4; possibly TRBD1 for D (5 bases). This sequence originates from a human donor with alopecia areata. Sequences were derived from CD8+ T cells sorted from blood, sampled at week 0. The CDR3 DNA sequence: TGTGCCAGCAGCTCGGGGGGGAAGCTGGATGAAAAACTGTTTTTT. Translation gives CASSSGGKLDEKLFF.